Included here is one TCR beta chain sequence, with context. Sequencing used immunoSEQ multiplex PCR; TCRdb keeps in-frame clones, though not all of them. The sample carries just over 650,000 clones, around 90% recorded once. The data were taken from a study of blood T cell repertoires in COVID-19. The receptor was derived from a woman between 18 and 29 years old with acute or convalescent COVID-19. Sequenced sample: peripheral blood.

This CDR3 reads CASSLSPNLDSNSPLHF. The CDR3, as DNA: TGTGCCAGCAGTTTATCCCCCAACCTCGACAGCAATTCACCCCTCCACTTT. The chain carries TRBV27 and TRBJ1-6, with D tentatively TRBD1 (5 bases). This CDR3 comprises 17 residues. Per germline, CDR1 MNHEY and CDR2 SMNVEV (reference sequence). Trimming shortened V by 0 bases and J by 7 bases, and 16 bases separated the two germline ends.